This T cell receptor beta chain was retrieved from a study of cytomegalovirus exposure and HLA in healthy donors. V lost 4 bases to trimming and J lost 5 bases, with 12 bases between them. CDR1 MNHEY and CDR2 SMNVEV come from the germline V gene (reference sequence). This CDR3 region has 14 residues. As regards this clone: Antigen specificity is unknown.

Researchers ran the PCR with 60 Vbeta and 13 Jbeta primers. Measured with immunoSEQ multiplex PCR; TCRdb has only the in-frame clones, and not every one. The sample holds about 160,000 clones; around three quarters are singletons and the top ten take roughly 3.7%. Overall study results and limits: Specificity of a few CMV-associated chains for CMV antigens was verified in vitro.

The receptor's source is a man aged 25 to 40 in good health and CMV-seropositive. Sequencing was carried out using PBMCs. This chain uses TRBV27 with TRBJ2-1; D may be TRBD1 (6 bases). CDR3 DNA sequence: TGTGCCAGCAGTTCTAGGGGGACCAACAATGAGCAGTTCTTC. Translation gives CASSSRGTNNEQFF.